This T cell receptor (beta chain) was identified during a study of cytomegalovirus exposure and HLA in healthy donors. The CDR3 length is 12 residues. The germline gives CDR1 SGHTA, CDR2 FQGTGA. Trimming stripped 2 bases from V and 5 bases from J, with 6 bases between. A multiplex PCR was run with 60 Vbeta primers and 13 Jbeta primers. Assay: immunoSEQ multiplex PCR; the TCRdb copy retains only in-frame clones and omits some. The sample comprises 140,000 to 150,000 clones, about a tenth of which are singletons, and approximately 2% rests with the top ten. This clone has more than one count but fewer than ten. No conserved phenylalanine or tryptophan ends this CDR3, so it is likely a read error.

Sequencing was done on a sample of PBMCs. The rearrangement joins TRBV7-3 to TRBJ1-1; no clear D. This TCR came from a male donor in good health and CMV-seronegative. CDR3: CASSLRRTEAFV. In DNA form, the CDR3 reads TGTGCCAGCAGCTTACGGCGGACTGAAGCTTTCGTT.